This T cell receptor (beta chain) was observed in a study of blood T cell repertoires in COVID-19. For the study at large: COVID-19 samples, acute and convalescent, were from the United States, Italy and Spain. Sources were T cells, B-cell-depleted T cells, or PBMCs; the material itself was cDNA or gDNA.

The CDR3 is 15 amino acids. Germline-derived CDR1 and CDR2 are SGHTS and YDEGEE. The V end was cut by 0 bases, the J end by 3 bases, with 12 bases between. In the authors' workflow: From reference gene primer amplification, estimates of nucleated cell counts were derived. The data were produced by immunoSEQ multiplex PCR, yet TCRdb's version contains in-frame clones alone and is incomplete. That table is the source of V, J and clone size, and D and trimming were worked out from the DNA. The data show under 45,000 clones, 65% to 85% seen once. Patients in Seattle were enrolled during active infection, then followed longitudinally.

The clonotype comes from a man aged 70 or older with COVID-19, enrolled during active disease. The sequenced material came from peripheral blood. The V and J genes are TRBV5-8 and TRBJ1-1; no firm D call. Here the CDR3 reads CASSLAEVWDTEAFF. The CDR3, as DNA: TGTGCCAGCAGCTTGGCTGAGGTGTGGGACACTGAAGCTTTCTTT.